This TCR beta chain is from a study of blood T cell repertoires in COVID-19. The CDR3 has 13 amino acids. Trimming stripped 5 bases from V and 0 bases from J, with 10 bases between. The V gene's germline CDR1 is SQVTM and CDR2 ANQGSEA. This clone was seen a single time. Methods used by the authors: Counts of nucleated cells, estimated from reference gene primer amplification, were obtained. Clones were sequenced by immunoSEQ multiplex PCR, and TCRdb holds only the in-frame ones, with some missing. V, J and clone size are taken as reported in that table, and D and trimming were inferred from the DNA itself. The top ten hold over 5% of the sample, which has over 250,000 clones, just under 90% seen once.

What was sequenced was peripheral blood. The chain uses TRBV29-1 and TRBJ2-5; a possible D gene is TRBD2 (6 bases). The TCR sequence derives from a woman between 45 and 65 years old with COVID-19, enrolled during active disease. CDR3 loop: CSVRRDYQETQYF. The CDR3 DNA follows: TGCAGCGTTCGCCGGGACTACCAAGAGACCCAGTACTTC.